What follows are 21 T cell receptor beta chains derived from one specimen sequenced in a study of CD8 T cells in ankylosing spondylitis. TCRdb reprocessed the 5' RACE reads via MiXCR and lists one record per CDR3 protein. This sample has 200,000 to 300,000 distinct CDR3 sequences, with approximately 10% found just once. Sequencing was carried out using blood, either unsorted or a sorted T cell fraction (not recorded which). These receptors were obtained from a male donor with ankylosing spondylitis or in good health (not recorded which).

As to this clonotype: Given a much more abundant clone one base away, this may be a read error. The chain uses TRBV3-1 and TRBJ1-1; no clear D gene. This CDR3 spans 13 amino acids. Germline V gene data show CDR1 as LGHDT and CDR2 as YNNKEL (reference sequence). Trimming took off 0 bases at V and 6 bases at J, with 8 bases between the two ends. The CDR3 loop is CASSQDTGAEAFF. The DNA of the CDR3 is TGTGCCAGCAGCCAAGATACCGGAGCTGAAGCTTTCTTT. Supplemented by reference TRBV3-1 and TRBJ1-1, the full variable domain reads DTAVSQTPKYLVTQMGNDKSIKCEQNLGHDTMYWYKQDSKKFLKIMFSYNNKELIINETVPNRFSPKSPDKAHLNLHINSLELGDSAVYFCASSQDTGAEAFFGQGTRLTVV.

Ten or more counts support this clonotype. CDR3 sequence reads: CASSRDDAGDTQYF. In nucleotides, the CDR3 is TGTGCCAGCAGTCGAGATGACGCTGGAGATACGCAGTATTTT. This rearrangement joins TRBV6-1 to TRBJ2-3; D not certain. The length of the CDR3 is 14 residues. Between the trimmed V and J ends, which lost 5 bases and 5 bases, there was a span of 14 bases. Germline lookup yields CDR1 MNHNS and CDR2 SASEGT.

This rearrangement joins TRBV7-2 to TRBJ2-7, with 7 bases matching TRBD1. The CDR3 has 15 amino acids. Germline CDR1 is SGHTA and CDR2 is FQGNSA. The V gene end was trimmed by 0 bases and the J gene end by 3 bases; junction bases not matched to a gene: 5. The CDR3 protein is CASSLADRVFYEQYF. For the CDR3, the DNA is TGTGCCAGCAGCTTAGCAGACAGGGTTTTCTACGAGCAGTACTTC.

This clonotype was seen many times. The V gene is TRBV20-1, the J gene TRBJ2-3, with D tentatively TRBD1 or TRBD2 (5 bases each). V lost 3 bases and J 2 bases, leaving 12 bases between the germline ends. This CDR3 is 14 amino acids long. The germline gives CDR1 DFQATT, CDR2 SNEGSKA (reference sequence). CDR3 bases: TGCAGTGCTAGGTCAGGGCGGGTCACAGATACGCAGTATTTT. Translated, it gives CSARSGRVTDTQYF.

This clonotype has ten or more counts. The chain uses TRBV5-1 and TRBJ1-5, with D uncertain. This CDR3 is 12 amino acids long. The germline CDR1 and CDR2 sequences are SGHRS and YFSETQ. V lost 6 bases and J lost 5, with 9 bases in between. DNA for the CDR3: TGCGCCAGCAATACCGATGATCAGCCCCAGCATTTT. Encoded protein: CASNTDDQPQHF.

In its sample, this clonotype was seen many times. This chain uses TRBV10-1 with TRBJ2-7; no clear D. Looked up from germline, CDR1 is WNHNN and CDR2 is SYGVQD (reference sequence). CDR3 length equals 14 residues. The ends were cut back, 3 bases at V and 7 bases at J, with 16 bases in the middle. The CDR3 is CASSDVGRFTEQYF. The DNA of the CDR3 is TGCGCCAGCAGTGATGTGGGCAGGTTTACAGAGCAGTACTTC.

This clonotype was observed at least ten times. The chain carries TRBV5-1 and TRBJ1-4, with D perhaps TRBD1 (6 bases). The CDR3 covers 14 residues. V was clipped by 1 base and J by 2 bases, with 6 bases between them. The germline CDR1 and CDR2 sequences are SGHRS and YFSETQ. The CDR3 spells CASSLQGTNEKLFF. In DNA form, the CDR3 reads TGCGCCAGCAGCTTGCAGGGGACTAATGAAAAACTGTTTTTT.

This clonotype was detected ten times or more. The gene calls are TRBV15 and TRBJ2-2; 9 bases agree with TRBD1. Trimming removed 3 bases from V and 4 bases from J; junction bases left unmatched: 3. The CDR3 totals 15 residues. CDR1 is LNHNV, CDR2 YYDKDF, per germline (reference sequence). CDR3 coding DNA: TGTGCCACCAGCAGTCGACAGGGGGGCACCGGGGAGCTGTTTTTT. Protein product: CATSSRQGGTGELFF.

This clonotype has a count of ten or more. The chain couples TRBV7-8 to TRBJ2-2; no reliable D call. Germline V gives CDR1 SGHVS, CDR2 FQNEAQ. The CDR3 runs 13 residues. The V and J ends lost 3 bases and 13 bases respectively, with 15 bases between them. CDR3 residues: CASSFNEKLGLFF. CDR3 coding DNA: TGTGCCAGCAGCTTTAATGAAAAGTTAGGGCTGTTTTTT.

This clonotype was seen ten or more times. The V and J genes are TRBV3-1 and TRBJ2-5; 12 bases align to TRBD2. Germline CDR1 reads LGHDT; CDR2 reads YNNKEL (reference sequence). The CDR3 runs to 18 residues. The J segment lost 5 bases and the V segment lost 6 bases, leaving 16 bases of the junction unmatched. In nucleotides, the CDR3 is TGTGCCAGCAGTCAACCCTCACCTTCTAGCGGGAGGGTGGAGACCCAGTACTTC. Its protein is CASSQPSPSSGRVETQYF.

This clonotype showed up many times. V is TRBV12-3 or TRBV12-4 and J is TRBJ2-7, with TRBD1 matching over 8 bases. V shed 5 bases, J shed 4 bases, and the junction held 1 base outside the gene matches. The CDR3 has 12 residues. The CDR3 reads CASSRQGYEQYF. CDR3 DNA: TGTGCCAGCAGTAGACAGGGGTACGAGCAGTACTTC.

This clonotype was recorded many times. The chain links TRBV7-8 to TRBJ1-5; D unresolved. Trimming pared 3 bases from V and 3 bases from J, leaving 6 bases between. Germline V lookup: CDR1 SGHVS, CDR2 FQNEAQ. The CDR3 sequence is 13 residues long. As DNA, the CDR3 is TGTGCCAGCAGCTTCCATTACAATCAGCCCCAGCATTTT. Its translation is CASSFHYNQPQHF. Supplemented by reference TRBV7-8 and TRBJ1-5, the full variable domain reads GAGVSQSPRYKVAKRGQDVALRCDPISGHVSLFWYQQALGQGPEFLTYFQNEAQLDKSGLPSDRFFAERPEGSVSTLKIQRTQQEDSAVYLCASSFHYNQPQHFGDGTRLSIL.

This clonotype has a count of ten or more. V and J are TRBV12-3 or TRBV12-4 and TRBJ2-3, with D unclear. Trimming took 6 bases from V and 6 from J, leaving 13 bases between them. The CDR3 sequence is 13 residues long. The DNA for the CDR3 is TGTGCCAGCAGCTACTCCTTGGGCGATACGCAGTATTTT. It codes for CASSYSLGDTQYF.

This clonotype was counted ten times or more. CDR3 protein: CASSQDPVKAGYTF. CDR3 DNA sequence: TGCGCCAGCAGCCAAGATCCGGTTAAGGCTGGCTACACCTTC. This sequence joins TRBV4-1 and TRBJ1-2; D call uncertain. The germline V gene has CDR1 MGHRA and CDR2 YSYEKL. Between the trimmed V and J ends, which lost 0 bases and 7 bases, there was a span of 12 bases. The CDR3 spans 14 residues.

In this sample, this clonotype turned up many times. The CDR3: CASMDEGPYNEQFF. In DNA, the CDR3 is TGTGCCAGCATGGATGAGGGTCCCTACAATGAGCAGTTCTTC. The chain recombines TRBV6-1 with TRBJ2-1; D might be TRBD2 (5 bases). The CDR3 length is 14 residues. V shed 7 bases and J shed 2 bases, with 12 bases lying between them. The germline V gene has CDR1 MNHNS and CDR2 SASEGT.

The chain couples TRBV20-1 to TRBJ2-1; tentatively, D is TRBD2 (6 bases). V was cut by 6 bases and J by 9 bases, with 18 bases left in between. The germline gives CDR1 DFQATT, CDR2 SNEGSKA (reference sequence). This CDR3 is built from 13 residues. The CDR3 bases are TGCAGTGCGGAGTCTAGCGCTCTCAGTGAGCAGTTCTTC. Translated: CSAESSALSEQFF.

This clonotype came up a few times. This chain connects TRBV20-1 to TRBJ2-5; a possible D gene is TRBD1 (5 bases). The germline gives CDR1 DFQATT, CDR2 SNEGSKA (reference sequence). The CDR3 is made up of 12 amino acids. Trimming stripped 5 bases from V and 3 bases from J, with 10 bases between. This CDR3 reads CSASQGEETQYF. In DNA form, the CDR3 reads TGCAGTGCTTCCCAAGGGGAAGAGACCCAGTACTTC.

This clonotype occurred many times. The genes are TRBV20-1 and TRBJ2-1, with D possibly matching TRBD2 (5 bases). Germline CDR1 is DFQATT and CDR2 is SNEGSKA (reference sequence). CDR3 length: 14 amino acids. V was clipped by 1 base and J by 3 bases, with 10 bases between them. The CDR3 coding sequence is TGCAGTGCTAGAGGAAGCGGAAGCTACAATGAGCAGTTCTTC. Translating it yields CSARGSGSYNEQFF.

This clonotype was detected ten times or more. CDR3 in amino acids: CASRPGRAEGYGYTF. The CDR3 nucleotides are TGTGCCAGCAGACCAGGGAGGGCAGAGGGCTATGGCTACACCTTC. The chain couples TRBV4-2 to TRBJ1-2; maybe TRBD1 (5 bases). Per the germline V gene, CDR1 is LGHNA and CDR2 is YNFKEQ. V gave up 6 bases and J gave up 4 bases, with 18 bases separating them. The CDR3 spans 15 residues.

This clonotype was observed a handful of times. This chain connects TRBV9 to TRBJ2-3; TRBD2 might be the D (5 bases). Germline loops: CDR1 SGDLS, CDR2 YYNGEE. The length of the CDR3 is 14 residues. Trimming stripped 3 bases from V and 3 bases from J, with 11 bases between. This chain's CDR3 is CASSAGSGTDTQYF. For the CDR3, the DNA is TGTGCCAGCAGCGCGGGGAGTGGGACAGATACGCAGTATTTT.

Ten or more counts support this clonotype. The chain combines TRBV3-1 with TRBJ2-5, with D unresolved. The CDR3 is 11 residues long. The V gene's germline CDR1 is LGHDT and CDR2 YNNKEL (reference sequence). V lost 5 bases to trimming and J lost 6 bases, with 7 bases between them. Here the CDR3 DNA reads TGTGCCAGCAGCAACTCCCAGACCCAGTACTTC. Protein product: CASSNSQTQYF.